A single T cell receptor beta chain is shown here with its context. What it recognizes is unknown. Investigators isolated RNA and reverse transcribed it into cDNA to act as the sequencing template. Clones were sequenced by immunoSEQ multiplex PCR, and TCRdb holds only the in-frame ones, with some missing. The sample carries approximately 130,000 clones, approximately 60% recorded once. Germline CDR1 is GTSNPN and CDR2 is SVGIG (reference sequence). V dropped 2 bases and J dropped 10 bases, with 12 bases sitting between them. This CDR3 is 11 amino acids long. Treatment specified: oral pan-JAK inhibitor, 5-10 mg twice daily. Sorted out of PBMCs were CD4+ T cells and CD8+ T cells. The data were taken from a study of CD8+ T cells in alopecia areata. Study-level points and caveats: Scalp clonality and expanded CD8+ clones among the top 100 showed significant decreases with tofacitinib. Any link of baseline CD8+ expansion to response, resting on one nonresponder, remains uncertain. Clonality exceeded that of normal scalp in lesional scalp, most notably in alopecia totalis/universalis.

V and J are TRBV30 and TRBJ2-7, with D maybe TRBD2 (5 bases). Source: CD4+ T cells sorted from blood, taken at week 4, from a patient treated with tofacitinib. The clonotype originates from a human donor with alopecia areata. CDR3 nucleotide sequence: TGTGCCTGGAGTACTAGTCTCGCCCAGTACTTC. It specifies CAWSTSLAQYF.